The sequence of this TCR beta chain was determined in a study of graft-versus-host responses after intestinal transplantation. About the study: Multivisceral, liver-intestinal, or isolated intestinal transplants were given to recipients. For approximately three years after anti-thymocyte globulin induction, all recipients took tacrolimus and steroids.

V was cut by 3 bases and J by 8 bases, with 8 bases left in between. Germline-derived CDR1 and CDR2 are MDHEN and SYDVKM. This CDR3 spans 12 amino acids. The method was immunoSEQ multiplex PCR; TCRdb's version includes in-frame clones alone and lacks a portion of them. Of about 86,000 clones listed, 83% are singletons. Study conclusions and caveats: Graft-versus-host to host-versus-graft clonal ratios in allografts were high in patients with graft-donor T cell macrochimerism. GvH clonotypes were identified within recipient marrow, with a subset emerging first in ileum or blood.

This clone was detected only once. Its target is not known. The source material was unstimulated CD8+ T cells sorted from spleen or lymph node cells, sampled before intestinal transplant. The receptor's source is a human donor who received an intestinal transplant. The chain joins TRBV28 to TRBJ2-1; D gene unclear. The CDR3 bases are TGTGCCAGCAGTTTGGGGTGGTATGAGCAGTTCTTC. Protein sequence: CASSLGWYEQFF.